This TCR beta chain was documented in a study of a mutant IDH1 vaccine in newly diagnosed glioma. As for the study in general: Earlier therapy was either radiotherapy, temozolomide, or both, and most got both.

Assay used: immunoSEQ multiplex PCR; TCRdb lists only in-frame clones, some missing. The repertoire holds tens of thousands of clones, about 73% seen once, with 4.7% in the top ten. CDR1 and CDR2 (germline): MNHEY, SMNVEV (reference sequence). The CDR3 totals 14 residues. The germline V and J ends were trimmed by 5 bases and 1 base, with 8 bases remaining between them. This sample's time point: week 35, safety follow-up. Vaccine doses each comprised 300 ug of mutant IDH1 20-mer peptide, with topical imiquimod. Each astrocytoma in the donors was new, WHO grade 3 or 4, IDH1-mutant and ATRX-lost. As regards this clone: As yet, its antigen is unknown.

V usage is TRBV27 and J usage is TRBJ1-4; maybe TRBD1 (6 bases). This TCR was recovered from a man in his fifties or sixties with glioma. The source was PBMCs, collected from a glioma patient whose treatment included an IDH1 peptide vaccine. CDR3 bases: TGTGCCAGCAGTCTACAGGGAACTAATGAAAAACTGTTTTTT. Protein sequence: CASSLQGTNEKLFF.